This T cell receptor beta chain was recovered during a study of CD8 T cells in Susac syndrome. The V end was cut by 7 bases, the J end by 3 bases, with 9 bases between. The CDR3 is 12 residues long. CDR1 is MNHEY, CDR2 SMNVEV, per germline (reference sequence). Random hexamers were used to reverse transcribe the RNA input (0.5 to 1 ug). In TCRdb, the immunoSEQ multiplex PCR reads were re-called with MiXCR into one record per CDR3 protein. The table records more than 110,000 distinct CDR3 sequences, over 85% of them present only once. The clonotype originates from a human donor in good health. Sequencing was carried out using CD8+ T cells from PBMCs. The chain links TRBV27 to TRBJ1-2, with D possibly matching TRBD1 (6 bases). CDR3 in amino acids: CASKDSDYGYTF. The CDR3 coding sequence is TGTGCCAGCAAGGACAGCGACTATGGCTACACCTTC.